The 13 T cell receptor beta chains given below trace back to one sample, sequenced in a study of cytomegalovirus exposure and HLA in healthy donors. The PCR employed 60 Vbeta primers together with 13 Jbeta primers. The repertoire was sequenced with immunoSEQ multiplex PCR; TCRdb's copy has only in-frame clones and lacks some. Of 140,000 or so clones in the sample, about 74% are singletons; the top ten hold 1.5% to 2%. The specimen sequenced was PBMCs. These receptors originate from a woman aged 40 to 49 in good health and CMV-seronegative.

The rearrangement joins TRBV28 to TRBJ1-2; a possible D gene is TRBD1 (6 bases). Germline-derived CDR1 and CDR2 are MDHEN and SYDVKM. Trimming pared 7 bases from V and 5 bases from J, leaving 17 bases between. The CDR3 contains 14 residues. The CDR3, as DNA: TGTGCCAGCAAGCCTCGACAGGCCCGTTATGGCTACACCTTC. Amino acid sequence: CASKPRQARYGYTF.

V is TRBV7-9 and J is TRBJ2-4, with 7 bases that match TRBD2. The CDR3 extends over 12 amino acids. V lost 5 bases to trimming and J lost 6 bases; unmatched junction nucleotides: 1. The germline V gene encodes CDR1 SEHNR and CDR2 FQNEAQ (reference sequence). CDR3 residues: CASSPGGNIQYF. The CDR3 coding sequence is TGTGCCAGCAGCCCGGGGGGAAACATTCAGTACTTC.

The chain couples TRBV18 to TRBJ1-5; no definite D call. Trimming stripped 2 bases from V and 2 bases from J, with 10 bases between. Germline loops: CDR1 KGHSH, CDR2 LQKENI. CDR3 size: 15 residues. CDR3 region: CASSPEGRRNQPQHF. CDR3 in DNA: TGTGCCAGCTCACCAGAGGGTAGGCGCAATCAGCCCCAGCATTTT.

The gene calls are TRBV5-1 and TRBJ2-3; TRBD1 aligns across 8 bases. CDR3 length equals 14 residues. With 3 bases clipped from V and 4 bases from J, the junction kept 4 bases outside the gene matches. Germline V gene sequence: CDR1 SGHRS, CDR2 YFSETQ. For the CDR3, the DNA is TGCGCCAGCAGCTCCGGACAGGGCGCAGATACGCAGTATTTT. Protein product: CASSSGQGADTQYF.

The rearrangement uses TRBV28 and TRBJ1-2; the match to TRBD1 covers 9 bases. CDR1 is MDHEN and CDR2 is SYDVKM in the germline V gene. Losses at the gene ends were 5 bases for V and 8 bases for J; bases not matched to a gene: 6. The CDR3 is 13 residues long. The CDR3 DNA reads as TGTGCCAGCAGTCTGACAGGGGGTCGAGGCTACACCTTC. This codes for CASSLTGGRGYTF.

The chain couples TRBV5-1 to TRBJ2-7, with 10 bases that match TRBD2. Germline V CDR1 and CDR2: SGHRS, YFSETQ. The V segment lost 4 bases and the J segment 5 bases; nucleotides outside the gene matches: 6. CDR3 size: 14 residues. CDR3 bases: TGCGCCAGCAGCCTCGGACTAGCGGACGACGAGCAGTACTTC. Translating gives CASSLGLADDEQYF.

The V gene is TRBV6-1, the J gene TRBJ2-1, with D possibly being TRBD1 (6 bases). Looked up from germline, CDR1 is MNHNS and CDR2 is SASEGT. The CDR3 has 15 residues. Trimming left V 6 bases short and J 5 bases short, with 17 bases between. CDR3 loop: CASRTWTADNNEQFF. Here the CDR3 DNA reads TGTGCCAGCAGGACCTGGACAGCGGATAACAATGAGCAGTTCTTC.

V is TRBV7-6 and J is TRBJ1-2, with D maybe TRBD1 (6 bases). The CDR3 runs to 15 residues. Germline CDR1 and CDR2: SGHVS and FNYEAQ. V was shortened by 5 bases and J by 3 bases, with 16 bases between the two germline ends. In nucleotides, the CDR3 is TGTGCCAGCAGCCTACTCCGGGACACTCACTATGGCTACACCTTC. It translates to CASSLLRDTHYGYTF.

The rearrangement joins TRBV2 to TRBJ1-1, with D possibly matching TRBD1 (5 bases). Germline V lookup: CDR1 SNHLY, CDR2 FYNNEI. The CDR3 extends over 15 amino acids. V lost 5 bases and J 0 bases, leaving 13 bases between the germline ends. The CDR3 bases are TGTGCCAGCAGTCAACTCGGACACCTGAACACTGAAGCTTTCTTT. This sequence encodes CASSQLGHLNTEAFF.

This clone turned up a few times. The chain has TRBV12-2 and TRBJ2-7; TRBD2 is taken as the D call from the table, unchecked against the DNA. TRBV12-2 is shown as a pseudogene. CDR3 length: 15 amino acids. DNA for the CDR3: TGTGCAAGTCGCCACCAGTTCCTAGCAGTCTACGAGCAGTACTTC. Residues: CASRHQFLAVYEQYF.

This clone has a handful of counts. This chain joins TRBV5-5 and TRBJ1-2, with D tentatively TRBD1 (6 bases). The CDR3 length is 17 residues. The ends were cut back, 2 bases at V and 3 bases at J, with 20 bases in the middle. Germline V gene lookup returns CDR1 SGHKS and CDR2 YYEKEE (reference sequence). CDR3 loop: CASSLSPVAGDDYGYTF. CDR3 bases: TGTGCCAGCAGCTTATCGCCAGTGGCAGGGGACGACTATGGCTACACCTTC.

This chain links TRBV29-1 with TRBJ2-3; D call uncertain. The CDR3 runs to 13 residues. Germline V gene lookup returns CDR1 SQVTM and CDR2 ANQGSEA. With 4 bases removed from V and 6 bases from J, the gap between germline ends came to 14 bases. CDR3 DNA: TGCAGCGTTGCCGGCGTCTGGGCGGATACGCAGTATTTT. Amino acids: CSVAGVWADTQYF.

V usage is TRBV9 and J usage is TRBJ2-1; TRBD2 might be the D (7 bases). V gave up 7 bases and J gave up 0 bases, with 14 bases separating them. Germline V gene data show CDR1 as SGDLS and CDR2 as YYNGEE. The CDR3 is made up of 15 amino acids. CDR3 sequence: CASGGGSLSYNEQFF. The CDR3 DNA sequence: TGTGCCAGCGGGGGCGGGAGTCTCTCCTACAATGAGCAGTTCTTC. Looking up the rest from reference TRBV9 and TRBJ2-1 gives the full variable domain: DSGVTQTPKHLITATGQRVTLRCSPRSGDLSVYWYQQSLDQGLQFLIQYYNGEERAKGNILERFSAQQFPDLHSELNLSSLELGDSALYFCASGGGSLSYNEQFFGPGTRLTVL.